This TCR beta chain derives from a study of T cell repertoires in cytomegalovirus infection. Study background: Public TCR beta signatures were indicative of both CMV infection and a matching HLA type.

This clonotype was recorded a few times. The antigen is not known. TCRdb independently ran MiXCR on the reads; one entry per CDR3 protein. The sample yields hundreds of thousands of distinct CDR3 sequences, around 32% seen once. Material: cultured CD8+ T cells from PBMCs, obtained from culture after CMV antigen stimulation. The origin of this receptor is a human donor in good health (CMV status not recorded). Some clones in this sample may be carry-over from other donors' samples.

CDR3: CASGTAGSRDGNTIYF. DNA for the CDR3: TGTGCCAGCGGAACTGCCGGGTCCAGGGATGGAAACACCATATATTTT. The gene calls are TRBV9 and TRBJ1-3, with D maybe TRBD1 (5 bases). Trimming left V 7 bases short and J 3 bases short, with 20 bases between. The germline V gene has CDR1 SGDLS and CDR2 YYNGEE. This CDR3 spans 16 amino acids.